This T cell receptor beta chain originates from a study of Ad26.COV2.S vaccination and SARS-CoV-2 variants (dated by TCRdb to the early 2020s). In terms of the full investigation: Vaccine-arm donors came from COV1001, a multicentre, randomized, double-blind, placebo-controlled phase I-IIa trial of Ad26.COV2.S in healthy adults. A total of 32 samples were included in the TCR-sequenced set, comprising roughly 19 Ad26.COV2.S vaccine recipients, 5 placebo recipients and 8 SARS-CoV-2 convalescent individuals. The specificity and breadth of SARS-CoV-2-reactive T cell receptors after Ad26.COV2.S vaccination were assessed by TCRbeta repertoire sequencing. Trial participants were randomized into five groups of five, in which low-dose or high-dose Ad26.COV2.S was given once or twice, or placebo was given on both occasions. Investigators remained blinded to trial group allocation during experiments and outcome assessment. Ad26.COV2.S was administered intramuscularly at a dose of 5x10^10 or 1x10^11 viral particles, either as one shot or as two shots given 56 days apart. Results the study describes overall, beyond this receptor: The authors noted that the TCR breadth and depth analyses may have underestimated total T cell responses. Vaccine and placebo recipients had similar non-spike TCR breadth, a finding consistent with the vaccine containing only spike. Compared with placebo recipients, Ad26.COV2.S recipients showed higher spike-specific TCR breadth (P = 0.0014). The study lacked the statistical power to compare responses across vaccine doses or regimens. After vaccination, spike-specific CD8+ and CD4+ T cell responses were reported to show substantial breadth.

Details on this clone: The clone's antigen remains unknown. It has no much larger one-base neighbor in the sample; base qualities were not kept. The sample holds other DNA sequences that translate to the same CDR3.

V lost 5 bases and J lost 0 bases; the stretch between them is 11 bases long. The CDR3, cysteine through phenylalanine, is 14 amino acids long. The CDR3 DNA has 42 bases and is translated from base 1. The germline V gene (reference sequence) specifies MNHEY as CDR1 and SMNVEV as CDR2. TCRbeta CDR3 regions were sequenced with the immunoSEQ Assay. After extraction, genomic DNA underwent amplification by bias-controlled multiplex PCR, followed by high-throughput sequencing. The authors processed their data as follows. To quantify the absolute abundance of every unique TCRbeta CDR3 region, sequences were collapsed and filtered. T cell fraction was estimated by normalizing TCRbeta template counts to usable DNA, with usable DNA measured through amplification of reference genes found in all nucleated cells. Repertoire TCRs were annotated as SARS-CoV-2-specific by exact matching of V gene, CDR3 amino acid sequence and J gene to a known reactive TCR set. The reference SARS-CoV-2 TCR set came from MIRA and was filtered for enrichment in COVID-19-positive ImmuneCODE repertoires, removing public or cross-reactive TCRs. Using the MIRA antigens, annotated TCRs were further analysed by specific ORF or by position within an ORF. Breadth was defined as annotated unique rearrangements over total unique productive rearrangements; depth was the summed frequency of those rearrangements. Two-sided Wilcoxon rank-sum tests were used to compare TCR breadth between groups. TCRdb carries this immuneACCESS record with in-frame sequences only. Its versions omit some clonotypes, under half of them owing to an unresolved V gene in the studies checked, with the rest unexplained. V and J calls and clone size come straight from that table; D and trimming were deduced from the DNA. The table for this sample lists fewer than 500,000 clones; less than 95% of them were counted only once. Of the sample, roughly 4% is held by the ten largest clones.

The sample's treatment or condition label, decoded: 15 to 20 received Ad26.COV2.S at low or high dose, single or two shots; roughly 5 received placebo; per-sample allocation not given. Repertoires of vaccine and placebo recipients were sequenced from samples taken on day 63 after the first injection. In Cohort 1b, about 25 adults aged 18-55 years were enrolled at a single site in Boston, USA, between 29 July and 7 August 2020. Ad26.COV2.S consisted of a replication-incompetent adenovirus type 26 vector by which a prefusion-stabilized SARS-CoV-2 spike protein from the original Wuhan strain was expressed.

The TCR was taken from a person between 18 and 65 years old who received the Ad26.COV2.S COVID-19 vaccine or a placebo. The sequence joins TRBV27 to TRBJ2-7; tentative D gene TRBD2, with 6 bases matching. The specimen was peripheral blood, collected in a trial of Ad26.COV2.S vaccine versus placebo. The nucleotide sequence reads TGTGCCAGCAGTCCCCGGGGAGGCTCCTACGAGCAGTACTTC. This yields the protein CASSPRGGSYEQYF.